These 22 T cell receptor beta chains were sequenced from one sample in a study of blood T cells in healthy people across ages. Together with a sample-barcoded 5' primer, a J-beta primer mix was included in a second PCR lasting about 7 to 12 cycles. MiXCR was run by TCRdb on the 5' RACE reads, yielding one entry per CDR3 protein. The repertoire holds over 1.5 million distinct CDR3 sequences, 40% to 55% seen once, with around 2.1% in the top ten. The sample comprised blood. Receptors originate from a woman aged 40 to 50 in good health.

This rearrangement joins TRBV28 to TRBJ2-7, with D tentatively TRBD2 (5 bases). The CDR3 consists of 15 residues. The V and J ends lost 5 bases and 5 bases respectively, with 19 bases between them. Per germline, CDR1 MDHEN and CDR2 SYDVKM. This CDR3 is CASSVLGDPGHEQYF. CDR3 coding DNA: TGTGCCAGCAGTGTGTTGGGAGACCCTGGCCACGAGCAGTACTTC.

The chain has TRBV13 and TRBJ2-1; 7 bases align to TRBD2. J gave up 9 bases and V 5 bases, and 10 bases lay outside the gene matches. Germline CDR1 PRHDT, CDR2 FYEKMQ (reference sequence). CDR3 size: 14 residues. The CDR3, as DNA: TGTGCCAGCAGCCGGGGGGTTCCCTTGGGTGAGCAGTTCTTC. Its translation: CASSRGVPLGEQFF.

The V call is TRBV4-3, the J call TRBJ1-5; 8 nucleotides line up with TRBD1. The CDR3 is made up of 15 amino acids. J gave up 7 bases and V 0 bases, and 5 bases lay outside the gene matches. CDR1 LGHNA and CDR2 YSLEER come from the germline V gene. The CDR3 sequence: CASSQDGQGAQPQHF. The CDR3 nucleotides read TGCGCCAGCAGCCAAGACGGACAGGGAGCCCAGCCCCAGCATTTT.

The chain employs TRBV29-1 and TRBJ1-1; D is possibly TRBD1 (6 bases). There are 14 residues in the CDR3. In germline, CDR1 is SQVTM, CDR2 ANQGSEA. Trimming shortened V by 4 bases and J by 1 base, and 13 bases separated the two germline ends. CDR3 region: CSVAGGAANTEAFF. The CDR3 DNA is TGCAGCGTTGCGGGGGGCGCGGCGAACACTGAAGCTTTCTTT.

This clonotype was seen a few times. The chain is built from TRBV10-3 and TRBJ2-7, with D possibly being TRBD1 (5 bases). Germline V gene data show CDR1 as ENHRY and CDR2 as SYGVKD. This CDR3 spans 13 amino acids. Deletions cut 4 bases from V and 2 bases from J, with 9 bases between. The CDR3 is CAISGTPTYEQYF. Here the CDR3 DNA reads TGTGCCATCAGTGGGACACCTACCTACGAGCAGTACTTC.

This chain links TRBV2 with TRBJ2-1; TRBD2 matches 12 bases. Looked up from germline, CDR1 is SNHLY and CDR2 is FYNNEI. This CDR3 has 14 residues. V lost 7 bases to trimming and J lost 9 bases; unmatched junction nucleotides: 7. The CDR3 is CASKLAGGAFEQFF. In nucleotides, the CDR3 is TGTGCCAGCAAGCTAGCGGGGGGGGCCTTTGAGCAGTTCTTC.

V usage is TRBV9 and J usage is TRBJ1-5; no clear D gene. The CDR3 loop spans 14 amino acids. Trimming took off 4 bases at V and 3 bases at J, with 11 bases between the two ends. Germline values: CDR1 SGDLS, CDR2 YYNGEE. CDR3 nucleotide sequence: TGTGCCAGCAGCCCCACTACCACCAATCAGCCCCAGCATTTT. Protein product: CASSPTTTNQPQHF. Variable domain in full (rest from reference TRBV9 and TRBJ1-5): DSGVTQTPKHLITATGQRVTLRCSPRSGDLSVYWYQQSLDQGLQFLIQYYNGEERAKGNILERFSAQQFPDLHSELNLSSLELGDSALYFCASSPTTTNQPQHFGDGTRLSIL.

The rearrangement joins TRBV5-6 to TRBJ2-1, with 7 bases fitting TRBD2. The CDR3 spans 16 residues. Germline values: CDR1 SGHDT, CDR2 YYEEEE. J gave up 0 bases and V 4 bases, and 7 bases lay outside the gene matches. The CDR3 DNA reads TGTGCCAGCAGCGGGGAGGGTTCTAGCTCCTACAATGAGCAGTTCTTC. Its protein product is CASSGEGSSSYNEQFF.

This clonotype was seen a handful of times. In DNA form, the CDR3 reads TGTGCCAGCAGTTACGGTCAGCTGTACAATGAGCAGTTCTTC. Translated, it gives CASSYGQLYNEQFF. V and J are TRBV6-2 or TRBV6-3 and TRBJ2-1, with D hard to call. The CDR3 spans 14 residues. The germline V gene encodes CDR1 MNHEY and CDR2 SVGEGT. The V gene lost 2 bases and the J gene lost 4 bases, with 9 bases spanning the gap.

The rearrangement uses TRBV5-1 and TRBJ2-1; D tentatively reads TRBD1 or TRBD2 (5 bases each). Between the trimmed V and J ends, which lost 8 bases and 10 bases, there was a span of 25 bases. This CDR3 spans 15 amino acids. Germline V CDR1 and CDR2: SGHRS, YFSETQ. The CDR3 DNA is TGCGCCAGTAGTTCCTCGACGGGGCCCCCAGGCGAGCAGTTCTTC. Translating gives CASSSSTGPPGEQFF.

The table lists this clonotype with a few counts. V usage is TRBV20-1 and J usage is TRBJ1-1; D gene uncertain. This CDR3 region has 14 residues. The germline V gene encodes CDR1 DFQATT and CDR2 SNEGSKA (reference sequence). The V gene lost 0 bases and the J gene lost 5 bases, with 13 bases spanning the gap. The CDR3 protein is CSARDAEGRTEAFF. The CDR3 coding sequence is TGCAGTGCTAGAGACGCTGAGGGTAGAACTGAAGCTTTCTTT.

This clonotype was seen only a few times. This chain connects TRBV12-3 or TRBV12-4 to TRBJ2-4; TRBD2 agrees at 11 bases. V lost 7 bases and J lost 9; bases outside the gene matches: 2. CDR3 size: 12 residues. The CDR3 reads CASNLAGGIQYF. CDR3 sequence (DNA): TGTGCCAGCAACCTAGCGGGGGGCATTCAGTACTTC.

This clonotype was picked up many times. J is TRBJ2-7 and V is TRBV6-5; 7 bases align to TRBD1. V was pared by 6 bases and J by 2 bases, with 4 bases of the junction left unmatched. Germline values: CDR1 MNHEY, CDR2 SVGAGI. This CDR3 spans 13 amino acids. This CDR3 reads CASSQGQAYEQYF. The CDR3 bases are TGTGCCAGCAGCCAAGGACAGGCCTACGAGCAGTACTTC.

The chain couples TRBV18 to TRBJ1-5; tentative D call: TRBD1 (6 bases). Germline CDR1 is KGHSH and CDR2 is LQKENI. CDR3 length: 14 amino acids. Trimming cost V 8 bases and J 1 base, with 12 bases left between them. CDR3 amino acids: CASRGPGSNQPQHF. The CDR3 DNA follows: TGTGCCAGCCGGGGGCCGGGGAGCAATCAGCCCCAGCATTTT.

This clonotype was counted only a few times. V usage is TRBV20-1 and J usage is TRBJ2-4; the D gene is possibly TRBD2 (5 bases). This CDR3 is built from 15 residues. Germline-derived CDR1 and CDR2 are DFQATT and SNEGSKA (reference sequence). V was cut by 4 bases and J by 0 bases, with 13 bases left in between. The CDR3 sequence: CSAKDFAIAKNIQYF. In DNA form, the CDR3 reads TGCAGTGCTAAGGACTTCGCAATAGCCAAAAACATTCAGTACTTC.

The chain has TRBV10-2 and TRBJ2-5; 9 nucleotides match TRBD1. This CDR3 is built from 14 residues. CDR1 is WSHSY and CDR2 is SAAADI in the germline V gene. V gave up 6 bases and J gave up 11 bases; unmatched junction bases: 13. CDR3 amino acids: CASRNRDRVHKQYF. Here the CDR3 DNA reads TGCGCCAGCAGAAACCGGGACAGGGTTCACAAGCAGTACTTC.

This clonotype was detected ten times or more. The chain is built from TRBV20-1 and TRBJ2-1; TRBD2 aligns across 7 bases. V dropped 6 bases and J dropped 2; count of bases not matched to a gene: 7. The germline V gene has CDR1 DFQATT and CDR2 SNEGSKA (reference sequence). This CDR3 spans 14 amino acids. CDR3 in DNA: TGCAGTGCCAGCGGACTAGTCACCTACAATGAGCAGTTCTTC. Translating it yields CSASGLVTYNEQFF.

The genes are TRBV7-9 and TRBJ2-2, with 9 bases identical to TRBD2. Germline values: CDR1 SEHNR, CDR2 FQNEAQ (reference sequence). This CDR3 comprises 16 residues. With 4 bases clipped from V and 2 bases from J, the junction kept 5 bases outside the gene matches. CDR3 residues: CASSYLAGKNTGELFF. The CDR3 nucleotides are TGTGCCAGCAGCTACCTAGCGGGGAAAAACACCGGGGAGCTGTTTTTT.

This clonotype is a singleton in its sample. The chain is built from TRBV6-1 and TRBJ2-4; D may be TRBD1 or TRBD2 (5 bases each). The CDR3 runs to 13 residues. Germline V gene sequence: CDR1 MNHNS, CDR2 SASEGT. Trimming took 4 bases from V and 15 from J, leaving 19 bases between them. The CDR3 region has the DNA TGTGCCAGCAGTGTTGGGGGTTCTTACGAGCGGTACTTC. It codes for CASSVGGSYERYF.

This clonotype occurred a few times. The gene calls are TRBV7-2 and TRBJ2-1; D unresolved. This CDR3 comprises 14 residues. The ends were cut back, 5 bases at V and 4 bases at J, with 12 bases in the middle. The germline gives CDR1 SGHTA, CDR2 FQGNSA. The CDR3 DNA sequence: TGTGCCAGCAGCCCCTGGACCGAATACAATGAGCAGTTCTTC. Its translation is CASSPWTEYNEQFF.

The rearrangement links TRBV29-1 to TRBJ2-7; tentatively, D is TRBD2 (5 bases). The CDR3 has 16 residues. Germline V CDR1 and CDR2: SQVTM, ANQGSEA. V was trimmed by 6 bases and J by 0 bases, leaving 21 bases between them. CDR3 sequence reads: CSVVPGGSVSSYEQYF. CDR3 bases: TGCAGCGTCGTTCCCGGTGGGAGCGTGAGCTCCTACGAGCAGTACTTC.

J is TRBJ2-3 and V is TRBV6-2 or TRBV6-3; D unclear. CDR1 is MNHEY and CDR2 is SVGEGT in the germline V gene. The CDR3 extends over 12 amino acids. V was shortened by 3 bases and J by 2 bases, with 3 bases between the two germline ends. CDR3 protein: CASSYHTDTQYF. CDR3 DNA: TGTGCCAGCAGTTATCACACAGATACGCAGTATTTT.